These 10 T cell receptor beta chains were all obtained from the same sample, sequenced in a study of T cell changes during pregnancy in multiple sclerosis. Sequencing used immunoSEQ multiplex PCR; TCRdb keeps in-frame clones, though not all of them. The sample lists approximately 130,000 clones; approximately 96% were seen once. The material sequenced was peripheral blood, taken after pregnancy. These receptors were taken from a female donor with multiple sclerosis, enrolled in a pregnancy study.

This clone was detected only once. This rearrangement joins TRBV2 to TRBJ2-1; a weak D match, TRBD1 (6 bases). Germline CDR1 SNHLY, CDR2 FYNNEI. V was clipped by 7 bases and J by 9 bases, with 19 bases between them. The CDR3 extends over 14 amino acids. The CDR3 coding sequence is TGTGCCAGCAACGCCGGGACACTCTACGGTGAGCAGTTCTTC. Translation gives CASNAGTLYGEQFF.

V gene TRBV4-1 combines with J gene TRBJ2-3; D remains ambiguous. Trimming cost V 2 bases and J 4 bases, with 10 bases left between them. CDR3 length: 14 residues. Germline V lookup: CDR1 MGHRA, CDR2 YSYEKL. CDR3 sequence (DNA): TGCGCCAGCAGCCAACTTGTTCAGGCAGATACGCAGTATTTT. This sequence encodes CASSQLVQADTQYF.

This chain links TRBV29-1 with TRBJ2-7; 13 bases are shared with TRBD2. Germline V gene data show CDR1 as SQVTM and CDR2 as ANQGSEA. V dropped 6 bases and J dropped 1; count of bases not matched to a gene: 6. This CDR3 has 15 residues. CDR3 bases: TGCAGCGTAAGACTAGCGGGAGGCCTTTCCTACGAGCAGTACTTC. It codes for CSVRLAGGLSYEQYF.

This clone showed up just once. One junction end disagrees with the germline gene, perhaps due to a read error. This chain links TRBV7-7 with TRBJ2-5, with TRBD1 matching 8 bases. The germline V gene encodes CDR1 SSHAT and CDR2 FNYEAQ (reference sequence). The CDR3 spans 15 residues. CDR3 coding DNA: TGTGCTAGCAGCTTAAGCAGGGGGCGCGAAGAGACCCAGTACTTC. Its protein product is CASSLSRGREETQYF.

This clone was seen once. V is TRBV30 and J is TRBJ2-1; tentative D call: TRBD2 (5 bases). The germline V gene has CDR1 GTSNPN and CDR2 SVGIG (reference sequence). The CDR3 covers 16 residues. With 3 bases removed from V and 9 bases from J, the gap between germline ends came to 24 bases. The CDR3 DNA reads TGTGCCTGGAGCCTAACAAGAGGGCCTTTGCGTGGTGAGCAGTTCTTC. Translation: CAWSLTRGPLRGEQFF. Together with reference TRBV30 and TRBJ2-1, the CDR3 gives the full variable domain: SQTIHQWPATLVQPVGSPLSLECTVEGTSNPNLYWYRQAAGRGLQLLFYSVGIGQISSEVPQNLSASRPQDRQFILSSKKLLLSDSGFYLCAWSLTRGPLRGEQFFGPGTRLTVL.

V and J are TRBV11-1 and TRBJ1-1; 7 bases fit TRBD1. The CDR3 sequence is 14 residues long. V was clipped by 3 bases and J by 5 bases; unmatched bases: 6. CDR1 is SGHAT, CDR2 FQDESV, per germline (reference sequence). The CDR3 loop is CASSFGRGVTEAFF. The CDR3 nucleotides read TGTGCCAGCAGCTTCGGCAGGGGGGTTACTGAAGCTTTCTTT.

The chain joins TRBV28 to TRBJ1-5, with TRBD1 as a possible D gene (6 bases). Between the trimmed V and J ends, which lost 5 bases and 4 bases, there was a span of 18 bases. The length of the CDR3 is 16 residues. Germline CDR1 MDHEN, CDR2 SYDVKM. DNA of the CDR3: TGTGCCAGCAGTAAGGGCCTGGGGGCTCTTAATCAGCCCCAGCATTTT. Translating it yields CASSKGLGALNQPQHF.

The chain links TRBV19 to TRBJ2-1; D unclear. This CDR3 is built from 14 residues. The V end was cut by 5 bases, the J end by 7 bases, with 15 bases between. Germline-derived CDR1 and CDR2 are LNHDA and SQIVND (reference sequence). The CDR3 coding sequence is TGTGCCAGTAGTCGACCCGGGTCCTGGAATGAGCAGTTCTTC. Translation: CASSRPGSWNEQFF.

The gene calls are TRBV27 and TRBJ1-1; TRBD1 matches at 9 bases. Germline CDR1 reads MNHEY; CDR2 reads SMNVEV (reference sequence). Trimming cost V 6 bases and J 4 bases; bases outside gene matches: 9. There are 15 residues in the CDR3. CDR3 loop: CASSPLSTGGTEAFF. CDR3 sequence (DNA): TGTGCCAGCAGCCCCCTCTCGACAGGGGGCACTGAAGCTTTCTTT.

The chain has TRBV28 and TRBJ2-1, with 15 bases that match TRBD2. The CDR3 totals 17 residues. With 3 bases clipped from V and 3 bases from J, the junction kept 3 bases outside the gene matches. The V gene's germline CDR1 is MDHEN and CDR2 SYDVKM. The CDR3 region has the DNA TGTGCCAGCAGTTTGGGGACTAGCGGGAGGATCTACAATGAGCAGTTCTTC. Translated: CASSLGTSGRIYNEQFF.